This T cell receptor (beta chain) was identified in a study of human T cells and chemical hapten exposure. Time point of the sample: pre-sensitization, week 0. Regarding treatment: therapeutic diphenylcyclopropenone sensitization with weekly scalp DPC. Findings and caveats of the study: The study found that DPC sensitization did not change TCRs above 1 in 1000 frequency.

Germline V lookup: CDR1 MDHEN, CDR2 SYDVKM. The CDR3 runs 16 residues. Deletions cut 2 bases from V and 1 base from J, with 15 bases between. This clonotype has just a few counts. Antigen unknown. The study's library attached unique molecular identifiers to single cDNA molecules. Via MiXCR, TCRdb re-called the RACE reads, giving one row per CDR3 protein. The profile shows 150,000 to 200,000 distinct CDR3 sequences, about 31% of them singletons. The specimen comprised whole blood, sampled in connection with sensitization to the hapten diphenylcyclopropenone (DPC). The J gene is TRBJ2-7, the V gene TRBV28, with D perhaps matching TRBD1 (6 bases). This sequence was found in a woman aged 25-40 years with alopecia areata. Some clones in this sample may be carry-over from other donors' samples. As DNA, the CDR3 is TGTGCCAGCAGTTTACATGGGGGCGAGGTTTCCTACGAGCAGTACTTC. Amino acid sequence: CASSLHGGEVSYEQYF.